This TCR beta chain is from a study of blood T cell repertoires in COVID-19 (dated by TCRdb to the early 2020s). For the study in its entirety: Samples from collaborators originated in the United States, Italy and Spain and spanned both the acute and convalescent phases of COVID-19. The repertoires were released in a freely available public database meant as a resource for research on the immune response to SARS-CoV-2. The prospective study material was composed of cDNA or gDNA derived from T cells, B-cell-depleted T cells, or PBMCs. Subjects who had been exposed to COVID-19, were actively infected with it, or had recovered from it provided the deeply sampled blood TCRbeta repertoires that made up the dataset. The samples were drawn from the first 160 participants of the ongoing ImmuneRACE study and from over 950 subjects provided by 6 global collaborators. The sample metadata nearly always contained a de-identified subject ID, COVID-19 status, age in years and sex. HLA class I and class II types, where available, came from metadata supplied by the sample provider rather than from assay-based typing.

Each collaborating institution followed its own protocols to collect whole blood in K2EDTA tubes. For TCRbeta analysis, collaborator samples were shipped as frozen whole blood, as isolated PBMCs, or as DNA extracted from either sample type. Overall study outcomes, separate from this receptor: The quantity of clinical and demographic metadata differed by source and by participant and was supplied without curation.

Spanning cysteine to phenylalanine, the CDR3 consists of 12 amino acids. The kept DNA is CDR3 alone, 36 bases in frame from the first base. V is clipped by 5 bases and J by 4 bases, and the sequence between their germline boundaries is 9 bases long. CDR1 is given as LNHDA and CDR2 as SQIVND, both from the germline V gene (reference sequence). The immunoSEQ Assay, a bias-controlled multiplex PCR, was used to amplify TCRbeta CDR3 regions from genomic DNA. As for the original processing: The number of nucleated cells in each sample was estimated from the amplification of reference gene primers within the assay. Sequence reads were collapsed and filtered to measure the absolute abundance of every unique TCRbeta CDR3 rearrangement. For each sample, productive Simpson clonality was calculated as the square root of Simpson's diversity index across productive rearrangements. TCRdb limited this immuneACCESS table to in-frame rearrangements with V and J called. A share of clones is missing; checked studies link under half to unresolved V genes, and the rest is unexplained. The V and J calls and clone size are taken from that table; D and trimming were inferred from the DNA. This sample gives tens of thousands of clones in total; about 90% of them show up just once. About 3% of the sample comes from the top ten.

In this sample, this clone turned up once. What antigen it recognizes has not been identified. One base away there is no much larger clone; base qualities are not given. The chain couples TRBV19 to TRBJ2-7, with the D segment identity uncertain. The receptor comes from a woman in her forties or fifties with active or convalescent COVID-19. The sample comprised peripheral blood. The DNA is TGTGCCAGTAGTTCACAGTTATACGAGCAGTACTTC. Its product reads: CASSSQLYEQYF. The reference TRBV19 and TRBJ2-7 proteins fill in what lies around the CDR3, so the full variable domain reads DGGITQSPKYLFRKEGQNVTLSCEQNLNHDAMYWYRQDPGQGLRLIYYSQIVNDFQKGDIAEGYSVSREKKESFPLTVTSAQKNPTAFYLCASSSQLYEQYFGPGTRLTVT.